The sequence of this T cell receptor (beta chain) was determined in a study of graft-versus-host responses after intestinal transplantation. For the study at large: Every one of the recipients received anti-thymocyte globulin induction and afterwards took tacrolimus and steroids for 3 to 4 years.

Responders labeled with CFSE (about 200,000) were plated with about 200,000 irradiated, violet-dye-labeled stimulators. Post-reaction sorting isolated proliferating CFSE-low CD3+CD4+ and CD3+CD8+ responders. Germline V lookup: CDR1 SGHVS, CDR2 FNYEAQ. This CDR3 has 12 residues. The V and J ends lost 2 bases and 4 bases respectively, with 6 bases between them. Generated by immunoSEQ multiplex PCR, the TCRdb table keeps only in-frame clones and is missing some. Counted here are about 8,000 clones, around 30% occurring once; the ten biggest clones make up around 1.9%. The source is a human patient who received an intestinal transplant. The sequencing here drew on alloreactive CD8+ T cells from a mixed lymphocyte reaction culture, taken before intestinal transplant. Regarding subset: CFSE-low proliferating T cells sorted from approximately 6-day pre-transplant mixed lymphocyte reaction (GvH or HvG direction). The chain is built from TRBV7-6 and TRBJ2-7; D is undetermined. In DNA form, the CDR3 reads TGTGCCAGCAGCTTAACCGGGTACGAGCAGTACTTC. It translates to CASSLTGYEQYF.